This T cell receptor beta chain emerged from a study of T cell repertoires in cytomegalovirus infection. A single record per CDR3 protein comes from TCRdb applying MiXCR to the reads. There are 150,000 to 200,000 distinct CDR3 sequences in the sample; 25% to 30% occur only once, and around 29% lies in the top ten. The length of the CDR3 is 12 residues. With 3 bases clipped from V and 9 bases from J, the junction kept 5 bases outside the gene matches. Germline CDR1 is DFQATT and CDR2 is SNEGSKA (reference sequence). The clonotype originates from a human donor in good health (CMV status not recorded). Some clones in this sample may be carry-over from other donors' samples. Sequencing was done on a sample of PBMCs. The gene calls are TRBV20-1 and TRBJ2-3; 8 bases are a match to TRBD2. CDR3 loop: CSARDPGGTQYF. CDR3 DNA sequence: TGCAGTGCTAGGGACCCGGGGGGGACGCAGTATTTT.